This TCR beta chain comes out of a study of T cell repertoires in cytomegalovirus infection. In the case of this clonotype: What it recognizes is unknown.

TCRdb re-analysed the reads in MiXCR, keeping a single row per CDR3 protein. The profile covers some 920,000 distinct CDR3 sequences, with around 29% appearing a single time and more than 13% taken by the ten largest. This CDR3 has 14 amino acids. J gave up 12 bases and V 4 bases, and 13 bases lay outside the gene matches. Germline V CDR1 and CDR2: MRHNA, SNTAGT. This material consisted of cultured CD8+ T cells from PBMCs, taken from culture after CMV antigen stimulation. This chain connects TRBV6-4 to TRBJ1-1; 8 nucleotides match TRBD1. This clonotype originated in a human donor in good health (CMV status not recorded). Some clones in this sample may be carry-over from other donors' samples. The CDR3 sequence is CASSARTGSRKTFF. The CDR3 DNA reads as TGTGCCAGCAGTGCCAGGACAGGGTCGAGGAAGACTTTCTTT.